The rows below give T cell receptor beta chains drawn from one sample of a study of patients and donors after allogeneic stem cell transplantation. TCRdb processed the RT-PCR reads anew with MiXCR; each CDR3 protein has one entry. The sample yields approximately 410,000 distinct CDR3 sequences, approximately 16% seen once. Input material: blood, either unsorted or a sorted T cell fraction (not recorded which). Receptors originate from a human donor who was either an allogeneic HSCT recipient or a stem cell or donor lymphocyte infusion donor (not recorded which). It is not recorded whose cells these are; they may come from a transplant donor. Both conserved end residues are part of each CDR3. D genes are given only for firm matches. Expanded clones get a size class; other rows say once, few or many, or leave the size out.

>TRBJ1-4|-|TRBV4-3|-|15
TGCGCCAGCAGCCAAACGAGACAGCATAATGAAAAACTGTTTTTT
CASSQTRQHNEKLFF
>TRBJ2-7|TRBD1|TRBV5-1|many|14
TGCGCCAGCAGCTGGGACAGACCTTCCTACGAGCAGTACTTC
CASSWDRPSYEQYF
>TRBJ2-5|TRBD2|TRBV12-3/TRBV12-4|few|15
TGTGCCAGCAGTTCTCCCGCAGCGGGAGTAGAGACCCAGTACTTC
CASSSPAAGVETQYF
>TRBJ1-5|-|TRBV21-1|-|16
TGTGCCAGCAGCAAAGAAACGCAGGGGGTCCATCAGCCCCAGCATTTT
CASSKETQGVHQPQHF
>TRBJ2-7|-|TRBV4-1|-|16
TGCGCCAGCAGCCGGATAGGCCCCGTTACTCCTGGCGAGCAGTACTTC
CASSRIGPVTPGEQYF
>TRBJ2-5|-|TRBV14|few|15
TGTGCCAGCAGCCAAGAATTGCGGACTCAAGAGACCCAGTACTTC
CASSQELRTQETQYF
>TRBJ2-2|-|TRBV10-3|many|15
TGTGCCATCAGATCCGGGACTCATAACACCGGGGAGCTGTTTTTT
CAIRSGTHNTGELFF
>TRBJ2-7|-|TRBV24-1|few|13
TGTGCCACCAGAGGGGACGGTTCCTACGAGCAGTACTTC
CATRGDGSYEQYF
>TRBJ1-1|-|TRBV5-1|many|16
TGCGCCAGCAGCTTGGCGCCAGGGTGGGGGAACACTGAAGCTTTCTTT
CASSLAPGWGNTEAFF
>TRBJ1-2|-|TRBV27|few|12
TGTGCCAGCAAGAGCGGCAACTATGGCTACACCTTC
CASKSGNYGYTF
>TRBJ1-1|-|TRBV9|-|13
TGTGCCAGCAGCTTAGGACAGACCACTGAAGCTTACTTT
CASSLGQTTEAYF
>TRBJ2-7|TRBD2|TRBV12-3/TRBV12-4|-|14
TGTGCCAGCAGTCATAGCGGGGCCTCCTACGAGCAGTACTTC
CASSHSGASYEQYF
>TRBJ2-2|-|TRBV5-1|-|14
TGCGCCAGCAGCTTGGGGGTGACCACCGGGGAGCTGTTTTTT
CASSLGVTTGELFF
>TRBJ2-1|-|TRBV11-3|-|16
TGTGCCAGCAGCTTAGAAGGTCGTGGGAGCGGCGGTGAGCAGTTCTTC
CASSLEGRGSGGEQFF
>TRBJ2-7|-|TRBV20-1|few|15
TGCAGTGCTAGAGAGCGGCGGACAGCCATCCACGAGCAGTACTTC
CSARERRTAIHEQYF
>TRBJ1-2|TRBD1|TRBV20-1|-|14
TGCAGTGCTAGAGAGGCAGGGGGGGACTATGGCTACACCTTC
CSAREAGGDYGYTF
>TRBJ2-7|-|TRBV20-1|-|13
TGCAGTGCCCCGGGCGGGGCGTCCTACGAGCAGTACTTC
CSAPGGASYEQYF
>TRBJ2-7|-|TRBV6-2/TRBV6-3|-|16
TGTGCCAGCAGAGTTACGGATACGTATCGGGACTACGAGCAGTACTTC
CASRVTDTYRDYEQYF
>TRBJ2-2|TRBD1|TRBV6-4|few|16
TGTGCCAGCAGTGACACCGGGACAGGGGTCACCGGGGAGCTGTTTTTT
CASSDTGTGVTGELFF
>TRBJ1-2|TRBD1|TRBV10-3|many|17
TGTGCCATCAGTGAACGACAGGGATCCTCCTCTAACTATGGCTACACCTTC
CAISERQGSSSNYGYTF
>TRBJ2-1|TRBD2|TRBV5-8|-|15
TGTGCCAGCAGAACCGGGACTAGCGGGGTAGATGAGCAGTTCTTC
CASRTGTSGVDEQFF
>TRBJ2-1|-|TRBV12-3/TRBV12-4|few|15
TGTGCCAGCAGCTTGGACCAGAGCTCCTACAATGAGCAGTTCTTC
CASSLDQSSYNEQFF
>TRBJ1-5|TRBD1|TRBV6-5|-|15
TGTGCCAGCAGTTCCTACAGGGGACGGAATCAGCCCCAGCATTTT
CASSSYRGRNQPQHF
>TRBJ2-7|TRBD2|TRBV20-1|-|14
TGCAGTGCTTATAGCGGGAGGGCCAGGAACGAGCAGTACTTC
CSAYSGRARNEQYF
>TRBJ2-7|-|TRBV4-3|-|15
TGCGCCAGCAGCCAAGAGAGGGGACCCTCCTACGAGCAGTACTTC
CASSQERGPSYEQYF
>TRBJ2-3|TRBD2|TRBV12-3/TRBV12-4|many|14
TGTGCCAGCAGTTTGTTGCGGGGGGCAGATACGCAGTATTTT
CASSLLRGADTQYF
>TRBJ2-1|TRBD2|TRBV7-7|few|15
TGTGCTAGCAGCAGTAGCGGGGGGGCTTCCAATGAGCAGTTCTTC
CASSSSGGASNEQFF
>TRBJ2-1|-|TRBV20-1|-|15
TGCAGTGCTCCCCTGGCCTCACTAGGCTACAATGAGCAGTTCTTC
CSAPLASLGYNEQFF
>TRBJ1-2|TRBD1|TRBV29-1|-|13
TGCAGCGTTGGGACAGGGACTAACTATGGCTACACCTTC
CSVGTGTNYGYTF
>TRBJ2-6|-|TRBV9|-|17
TGTGCCAGCAGCACCTCGGGACCGAACTCTGGGGCCAACGTCCTGACTTTC
CASSTSGPNSGANVLTF
>TRBJ1-1|TRBD1|TRBV24-1|-|11
TGTGCCACCGGGGGACAGGCGGATGCTTTCTTT
CATGGQADAFF
>TRBJ1-1|-|TRBV10-3|many|14
TGTGCCATCAGTGAGAAAGGTTTGAACACTGAAGCTTTCTTT
CAISEKGLNTEAFF
>TRBJ2-1|TRBD2|TRBV7-2|many|16
TGTGCCAGCAGCCTCGGACTAGCGGGAGGTTACAATGAGCAGTTCTTC
CASSLGLAGGYNEQFF
>TRBJ1-4|-|TRBV7-8|few|15
TGTGCCAGCAGCTTAGTGACAGCAACTAATGAAAAACTGTTTTTT
CASSLVTATNEKLFF
>TRBJ2-7|-|TRBV25-1|few|17
TGTGCCAGCAGTGCCCTAGCCCAGGGATTGGGGGTAAACGAGCAGTACTTC
CASSALAQGLGVNEQYF
>TRBJ2-2|TRBD2|TRBV4-3|few|17
TGCGCCAGCAGCCAGGGAGTAGCGGGGGTGTACACCGGGGAGCTGTTTTTT
CASSQGVAGVYTGELFF
>TRBJ1-6|-|TRBV20-1|-|15
TGCAGTGCTAGATCGAAAGGGGCCTATAATTCACCCCTCCACTTT
CSARSKGAYNSPLHF
>TRBJ2-3|TRBD2|TRBV2|many|15
TGTGCCAGCAGTGGACTAGCGGCTAGCACAGATACGCAGTATTTT
CASSGLAASTDTQYF
>TRBJ1-1|-|TRBV29-1|few|15
TGCAGCGTTGTAAAGGGGGGCGGAATAAACACTGAAGCTTTCTTT
CSVVKGGGINTEAFF
>TRBJ2-1|TRBD2|TRBV6-5|few|17
TGTGCCAGCAGTTACGAGGTAGCGGGAGGGGGTTTTAATGAGCAGTTCTTC
CASSYEVAGGGFNEQFF
>TRBJ2-7|-|TRBV10-3|-|13
TGTGCCATCAGTGGACAGGACGCCTACGAGCAGTACTTC
CAISGQDAYEQYF
>TRBJ1-6|-|TRBV7-4|-|16
TGTGCCAGCAGCTTAGAGGTCCGCCCTGGGAATTCACCCCTCCACTTT
CASSLEVRPGNSPLHF
>TRBJ1-2|-|TRBV4-1|-|13
TGCGCCAGCAGCCAATGGGTAGGGGATGGCTACACCTTC
CASSQWVGDGYTF
>TRBJ1-1|-|TRBV5-5|few|14
TGTGCCAGCAGCTTCGGTACAGGGAGCCATGAAGCTTTCTTT
CASSFGTGSHEAFF
>TRBJ2-3|TRBD1|TRBV9|medium-sized|14
TGTGCCAGCACCCTAGGGGGCAGCGCAGATACGCAGTATTTT
CASTLGGSADTQYF
>TRBJ2-1|-|TRBV9|-|14
TGTGCCAGCAGCCCCAGGGGAAGTGGTCGAGAGCAGTTCTTC
CASSPRGSGREQFF
>TRBJ1-5|-|TRBV12-3/TRBV12-4|-|13
TGTGCCAGCAGTCTTGGCCGGTATCAGCCCCAGCATTTT
CASSLGRYQPQHF
>TRBJ2-7|-|TRBV10-3|many|15
TGTGCCATCAGTCCGGGACCCAAAAGCTCCTACGAGCAGTACTTC
CAISPGPKSSYEQYF
>TRBJ1-6|-|TRBV20-1|few|14
TGCAGTGCTAGAGATCTGGAATATAATTCACCCCTCCACTTT
CSARDLEYNSPLHF
>TRBJ2-1|TRBD1|TRBV9|few|16
TGTGCCAGCAGTCCACAGTCCCGGGACAGGGTAGTAGAGCAGTTCTTC
CASSPQSRDRVVEQFF
>TRBJ1-3|-|TRBV20-1|few|13
TGCAGTGCTAGAGATGTAAGGACAAACACCATATATTTT
CSARDVRTNTIYF
>TRBJ2-7|-|TRBV19|many|13
TGTGCCAGTAGATCGGCAGCTACCTACGAGCAGTACTTC
CASRSAATYEQYF
>TRBJ2-1|-|TRBV6-5|many|16
TGTGCCAGCAGTTACTACTCGTCGGGTTCCTACAATGAGCAGTTCTTC
CASSYYSSGSYNEQFF